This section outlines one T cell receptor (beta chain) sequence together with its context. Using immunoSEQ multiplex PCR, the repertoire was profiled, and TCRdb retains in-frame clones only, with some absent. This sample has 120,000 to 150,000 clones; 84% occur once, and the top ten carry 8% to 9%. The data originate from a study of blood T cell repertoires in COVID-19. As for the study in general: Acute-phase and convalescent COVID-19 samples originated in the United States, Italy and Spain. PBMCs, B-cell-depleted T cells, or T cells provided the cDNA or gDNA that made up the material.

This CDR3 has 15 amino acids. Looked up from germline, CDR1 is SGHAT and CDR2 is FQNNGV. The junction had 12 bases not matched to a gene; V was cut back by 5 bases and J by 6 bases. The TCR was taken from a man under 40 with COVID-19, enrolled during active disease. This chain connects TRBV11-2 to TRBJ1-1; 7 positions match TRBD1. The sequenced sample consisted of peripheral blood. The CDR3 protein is CASSLTGAERAEAFF. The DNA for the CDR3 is TGTGCCAGCAGCCTTACAGGGGCGGAAAGGGCTGAAGCTTTCTTT.